The subject of this entry is one T cell receptor (beta chain). Its antigen is currently unknown. The same CDR3 can be traced to other DNA sequences in this sample. The protocol was immunoSEQ multiplex PCR, while the TCRdb copy is restricted to in-frame clones and leaves out a portion. The table records under 2,500,000 clones, approximately 94% of them present only once. The data originate from a study of shared clonotypes between healthy human individuals. Study results and caveats: Blood was the sole source, and tissue repertoires probably differ.

The V gene's germline CDR1 is SGHDN and CDR2 FVKESK. J lost 1 base, V lost 4 bases, and 1 base had no gene match. This CDR3 is 16 amino acids long. This chain joins TRBV14 and TRBJ1-6; 10 bases are shared with TRBD1. The material sequenced was naive CD4+ T cells sorted from blood. Subset described: CD45RA+ positively selected. The origin of this receptor is a man aged 18 to 35 in good health. The CDR3 nucleotides read TGTGCCAGCAGCCGGACAGGGGGTTCCTATAATTCACCCCTCCACTTT. It yields the protein CASSRTGGSYNSPLHF.